A single sample gave rise to the 15 T cell receptor beta chains below, sequenced in a study of technical replicates of blood from several donors. Only in-frame clones appear in the TCRdb table, and some are missing; sequencing was by immunoSEQ multiplex PCR. The sample includes some 80,000 clones, about 97% seen only once; the top ten take about 0.3%. Sequencing used T cells isolated from PBMCs. All receptors come from a human donor in good health.

This rearrangement joins TRBV9 to TRBJ2-7; D might be TRBD2 (5 bases). Trimming pared 3 bases from V and 6 bases from J, leaving 10 bases between. CDR3 length equals 12 residues. CDR1 SGDLS and CDR2 YYNGEE come from the germline V gene. The CDR3 here is CASSGIASEQYF. DNA for the CDR3: TGTGCCAGCAGCGGAATAGCGAGCGAGCAGTACTTC. Together with reference TRBV9 and TRBJ2-7, the CDR3 gives the full variable domain: DSGVTQTPKHLITATGQRVTLRCSPRSGDLSVYWYQQSLDQGLQFLIQYYNGEERAKGNILERFSAQQFPDLHSELNLSSLELGDSALYFCASSGIASEQYFGPGTRLTVT.

The chain carries TRBV18 and TRBJ1-1; no clear D gene. Germline lookup yields CDR1 KGHSH and CDR2 LQKENI. V gave up 5 bases and J gave up 1 base, with 5 bases separating them. This CDR3 contains 12 residues. CDR3 DNA: TGTGCCAGCTCAGCAGAGAACACTGAAGCTTTCTTT. Its protein product is CASSAENTEAFF.

The chain carries TRBV27 and TRBJ1-3, with D hard to call. V was trimmed by 0 bases and J by 4 bases, leaving 19 bases between them. This CDR3 is built from 18 residues. Germline assignment: CDR1 MNHEY and CDR2 SMNVEV (reference sequence). CDR3 nucleotide sequence: TGTGCCAGCAGTTTATCTATGGACTCCTCACTCTGGGGAAACACCATATATTTT. This translates into CASSLSMDSSLWGNTIYF.

V usage is TRBV28 and J usage is TRBJ2-7; TRBD2 matches at 8 bases. CDR1 and CDR2 from the germline V gene are MDHEN and SYDVKM. The J segment lost 3 bases and the V segment lost 5 bases, leaving 9 bases of the junction unmatched. The CDR3 is 15 amino acids. CDR3 protein: CASSPSLREDYEQYF. The CDR3 DNA is TGTGCCAGCAGTCCCTCTCTGCGGGAGGACTACGAGCAGTACTTC. Supplemented by reference TRBV28 and TRBJ2-7, the full variable domain reads DVKVTQSSRYLVKRTGEKVFLECVQDMDHENMFWYRQDPGLGLRLIYFSYDVKMKEKGDIPEGYSVSREKKERFSLILESASTNQTSMYLCASSPSLREDYEQYFGPGTRLTVT.

J is TRBJ2-7 and V is TRBV11-2, with 8 bases fitting TRBD1. The junction had 9 bases not matched to a gene; V was cut back by 2 bases and J by 3 bases. Germline CDR1 is SGHAT and CDR2 is FQNNGV. There are 16 residues in the CDR3. CDR3 protein: CASSLSWTGSGYEQYF. In DNA, the CDR3 is TGTGCCAGCAGCTTATCTTGGACAGGGAGCGGCTACGAGCAGTACTTC.

V is TRBV7-7 and J is TRBJ2-1, with D maybe TRBD1 (5 bases). Germline V gene lookup returns CDR1 SSHAT and CDR2 FNYEAQ (reference sequence). The germline V and J ends were trimmed by 2 bases and 7 bases, with 9 bases remaining between them. The CDR3 totals 13 residues. CDR3 protein: CASSLTGQNEQFF. Written as DNA, the CDR3 is TGTGCCAGCAGCTTAACAGGCCAAAATGAGCAGTTCTTC.

The chain is built from TRBV30 and TRBJ1-1; the D is unclear. CDR1 is GTSNPN and CDR2 is SVGIG in the germline V gene (reference sequence). Between the trimmed V and J ends, which lost 0 bases and 8 bases, there was a span of 13 bases. The CDR3 has 13 residues. In DNA, the CDR3 is TGTGCCTGGAGTGTATTTCACGGTACCGAAGCTTTCTTT. This gives the protein CAWSVFHGTEAFF.

This sequence joins TRBV28 and TRBJ1-2, with TRBD1 as a possible D gene (5 bases). This CDR3 has 14 residues. The germline V and J ends were trimmed by 2 bases and 8 bases, with 15 bases remaining between them. Germline-derived CDR1 and CDR2 are MDHEN and SYDVKM. The CDR3 here is CASSLAGRFGGYTF. The CDR3 DNA is TGTGCCAGCAGTTTAGCAGGGCGATTCGGGGGCTACACCTTC.

The gene calls are TRBV29-1 and TRBJ2-7; weak D call: TRBD2 (5 bases). The V end was cut by 4 bases, the J end by 2 bases, with 15 bases between. Germline V lookup: CDR1 SQVTM, CDR2 ANQGSEA. The CDR3 contains 14 residues. The CDR3 here is CSVGGGPETYEQYF. The CDR3, as DNA: TGCAGCGTTGGAGGCGGGCCTGAGACCTACGAGCAGTACTTC.

J is TRBJ2-6 and V is TRBV6-5; no definite D call. V dropped 6 bases and J dropped 0 bases, with 6 bases sitting between them. Germline lookup yields CDR1 MNHEY and CDR2 SVGAGI. The CDR3 sequence is 14 residues long. The CDR3 protein is CASRDTSGANVLTF. CDR3 nucleotide sequence: TGTGCCAGCAGAGACACCTCTGGGGCCAACGTCCTGACTTTC.

The V call is TRBV4-3, the J call TRBJ1-2, with 7 bases identical to TRBD1. Germline loops: CDR1 LGHNA, CDR2 YSLEER. This CDR3 spans 14 amino acids. Trimming took 0 bases from V and 6 from J; bases not matched to a gene: 4. CDR3 residues: CASSQDLTGDGYTF. DNA for the CDR3: TGCGCCAGCAGCCAAGACCTAACAGGGGATGGCTACACCTTC.

V usage is TRBV6-5 and J usage is TRBJ1-1; 8 nucleotides match TRBD1. This CDR3 region has 12 residues. The trim removed 5 bases at V and 8 bases at J, leaving 4 bases unmatched. The V gene's germline CDR1 is MNHEY and CDR2 SVGAGI. The CDR3: CASSMPGGEAFF. The CDR3 DNA reads as TGTGCCAGCAGTATGCCAGGGGGCGAAGCTTTCTTT.

V is TRBV6-5 and J is TRBJ2-1, with D uncertain. This CDR3 comprises 15 residues. V was shortened by 6 bases and J by 6 bases, with 18 bases between the two germline ends. Germline CDR1 is MNHEY and CDR2 is SVGAGI. The CDR3 reads CASSSSSSGINEQFF. The CDR3, as DNA: TGTGCCAGCAGCTCCTCCAGTTCAGGCATCAATGAGCAGTTCTTC.

The CDR3 spells CASSIRILGTANTEAFF. Here the CDR3 DNA reads TGTGCCAGTAGTATTCGCATCCTGGGGACAGCGAACACTGAAGCTTTCTTT. The genes are TRBV19 and TRBJ1-1, with 7 nucleotides matching TRBD1. The germline V gene has CDR1 LNHDA and CDR2 SQIVND (reference sequence). V lost 3 bases, J lost 1 base, and 11 bases stayed unmatched. The CDR3 totals 17 residues.

V and J are TRBV5-8 and TRBJ1-5; D possibly corresponds to TRBD1 (6 bases). Trimming left V 4 bases short and J 4 bases short, with 9 bases between. CDR1 is SGHTS and CDR2 is YDEGEE in the germline V gene. The CDR3 sequence is 13 residues long. The CDR3: CASSHTGNQPQHF. The CDR3 region has the DNA TGTGCCAGCAGCCATACAGGGAATCAGCCCCAGCATTTT.